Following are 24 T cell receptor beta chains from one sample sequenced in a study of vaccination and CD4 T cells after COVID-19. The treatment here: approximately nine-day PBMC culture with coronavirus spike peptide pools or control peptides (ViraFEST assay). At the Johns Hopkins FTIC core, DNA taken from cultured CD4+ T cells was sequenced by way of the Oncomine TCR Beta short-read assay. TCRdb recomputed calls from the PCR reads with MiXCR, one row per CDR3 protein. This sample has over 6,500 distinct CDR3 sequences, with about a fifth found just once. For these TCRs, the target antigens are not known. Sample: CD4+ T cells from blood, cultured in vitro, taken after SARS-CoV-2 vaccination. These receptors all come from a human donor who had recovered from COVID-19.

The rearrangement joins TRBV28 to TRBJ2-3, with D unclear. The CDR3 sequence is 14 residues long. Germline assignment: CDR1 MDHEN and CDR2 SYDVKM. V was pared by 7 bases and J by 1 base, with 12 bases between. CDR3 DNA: TGTGCCAGCATACTTTCCCGCGGCACAGATACGCAGTATTTT. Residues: CASILSRGTDTQYF.

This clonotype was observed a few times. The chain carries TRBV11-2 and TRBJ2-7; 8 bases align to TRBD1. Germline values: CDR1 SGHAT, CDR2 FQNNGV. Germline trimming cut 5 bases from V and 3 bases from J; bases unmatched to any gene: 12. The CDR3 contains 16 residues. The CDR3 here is CASSTGGWQGDYEQYF. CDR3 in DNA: TGTGCCAGCAGCACAGGGGGTTGGCAGGGAGACTACGAGCAGTACTTC.

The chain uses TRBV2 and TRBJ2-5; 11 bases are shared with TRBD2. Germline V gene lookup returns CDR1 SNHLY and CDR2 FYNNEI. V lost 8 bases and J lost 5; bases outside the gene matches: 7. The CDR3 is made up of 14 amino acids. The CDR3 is CASAGTSGWETQYF. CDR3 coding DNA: TGTGCCAGCGCTGGGACTAGCGGATGGGAGACCCAGTACTTC.

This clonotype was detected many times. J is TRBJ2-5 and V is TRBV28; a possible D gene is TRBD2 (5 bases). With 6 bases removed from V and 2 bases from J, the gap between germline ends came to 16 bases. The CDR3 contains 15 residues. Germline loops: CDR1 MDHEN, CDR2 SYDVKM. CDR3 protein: CASSQHNSGQETQYF. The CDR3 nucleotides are TGTGCCAGCAGCCAACACAACAGCGGACAAGAGACCCAGTACTTC.

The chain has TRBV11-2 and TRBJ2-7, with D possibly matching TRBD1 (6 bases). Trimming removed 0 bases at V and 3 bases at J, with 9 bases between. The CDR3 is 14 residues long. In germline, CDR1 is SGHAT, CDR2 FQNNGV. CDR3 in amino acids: CASSLDRGVYEQYF. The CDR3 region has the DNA TGTGCCAGCAGCTTAGACAGGGGCGTCTACGAGCAGTACTTC.

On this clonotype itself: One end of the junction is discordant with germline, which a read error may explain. CDR3 region: CASNQDGTSVQETQYF. CDR3 sequence (DNA): TGTGCCAGCAACCAAGACGGGACTAGCGTCCAAGAGACCCAGTACTTC. The V and J genes are TRBV4-2 and TRBJ2-5; 10 nucleotides agree with TRBD2. Germline V gene data show CDR1 as LGHNA and CDR2 as YNFKEQ. The CDR3 extends over 16 amino acids.

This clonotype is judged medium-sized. The CDR3 region is CASSSTSPNQPQHF. The CDR3 coding sequence is TGTGCCAGCAGTTCCACCAGTCCCAATCAGCCCCAGCATTTT. The chain has TRBV6-5 and TRBJ1-5; D is unresolved. Germline V CDR1 and CDR2: MNHEY, SVGAGI. CDR3 size: 14 residues. V was cut by 4 bases and J by 3 bases, with 10 bases left in between.

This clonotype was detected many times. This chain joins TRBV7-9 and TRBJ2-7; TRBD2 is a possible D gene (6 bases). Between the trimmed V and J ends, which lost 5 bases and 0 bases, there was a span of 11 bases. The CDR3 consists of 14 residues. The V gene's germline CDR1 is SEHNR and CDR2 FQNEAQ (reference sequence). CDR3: CASSPTTSSYEQYF. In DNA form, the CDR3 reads TGTGCCAGCAGCCCAACGACTAGCTCCTACGAGCAGTACTTC.

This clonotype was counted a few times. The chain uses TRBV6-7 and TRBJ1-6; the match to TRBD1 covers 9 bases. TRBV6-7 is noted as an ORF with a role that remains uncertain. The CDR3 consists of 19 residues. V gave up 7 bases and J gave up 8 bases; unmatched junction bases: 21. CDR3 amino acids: CASIIRGGQGRDFDSPLHF. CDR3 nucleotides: TGTGCCAGCATCATACGAGGGGGACAGGGTAGGGATTTTGATTCACCCCTCCACTTT.

The CDR3 loop reads CSAREFPYNEQFF. The CDR3 DNA reads as TGCAGTGCGCGGGAGTTCCCCTACAATGAGCAGTTCTTC. The chain carries TRBV20-1 and TRBJ2-1; 7 positions match TRBD2. V lost 6 bases to trimming and J lost 2 bases; unmatched junction nucleotides: 4. The CDR3 spans 13 residues. Germline V CDR1 and CDR2: DFQATT, SNEGSKA (reference sequence).

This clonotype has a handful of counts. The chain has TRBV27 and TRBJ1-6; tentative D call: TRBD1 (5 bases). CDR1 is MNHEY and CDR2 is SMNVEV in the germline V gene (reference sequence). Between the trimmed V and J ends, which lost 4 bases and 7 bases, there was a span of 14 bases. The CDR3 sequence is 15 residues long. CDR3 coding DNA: TGTGCCAGCAGTTCTCCGCGGGGGACCAATTCACCCCTCCACTTT. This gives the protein CASSSPRGTNSPLHF.

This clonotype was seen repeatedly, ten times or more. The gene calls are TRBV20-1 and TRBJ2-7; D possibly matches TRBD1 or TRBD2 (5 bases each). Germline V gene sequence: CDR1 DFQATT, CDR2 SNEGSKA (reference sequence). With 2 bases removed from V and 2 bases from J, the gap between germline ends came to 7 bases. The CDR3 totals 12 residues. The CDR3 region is CSARMGAYEQYF. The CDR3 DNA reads TGCAGTGCTAGAATGGGGGCCTACGAGCAGTACTTC.

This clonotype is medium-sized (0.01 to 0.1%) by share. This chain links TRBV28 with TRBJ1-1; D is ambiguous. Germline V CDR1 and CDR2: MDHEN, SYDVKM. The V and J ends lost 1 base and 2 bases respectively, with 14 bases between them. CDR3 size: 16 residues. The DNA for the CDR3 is TGTGCCAGCAGTTTATTTCTGGGAAGTGGAAACACTGAAGCTTTCTTT. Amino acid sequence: CASSLFLGSGNTEAFF.

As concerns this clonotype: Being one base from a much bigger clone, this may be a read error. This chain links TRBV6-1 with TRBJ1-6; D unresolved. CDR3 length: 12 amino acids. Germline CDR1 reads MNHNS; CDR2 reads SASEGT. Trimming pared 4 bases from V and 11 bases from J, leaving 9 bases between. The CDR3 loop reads CASSATTTPLHF. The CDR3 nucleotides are TGTGCCAGCAGTGCAACCACAACACCCCTCCACTTT.

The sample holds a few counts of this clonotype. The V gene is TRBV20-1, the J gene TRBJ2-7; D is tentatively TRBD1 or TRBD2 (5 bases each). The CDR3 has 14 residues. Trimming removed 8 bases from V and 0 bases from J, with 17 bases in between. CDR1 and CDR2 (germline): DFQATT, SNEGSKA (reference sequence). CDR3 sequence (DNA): TGCAGTACTACCTCAGGGACGAGCTCCTACGAGCAGTACTTC. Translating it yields CSTTSGTSSYEQYF.

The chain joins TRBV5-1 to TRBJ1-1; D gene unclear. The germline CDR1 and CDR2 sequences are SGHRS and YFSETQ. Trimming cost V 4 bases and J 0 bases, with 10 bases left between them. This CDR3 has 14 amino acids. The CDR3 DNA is TGCGCCAGCAGCGCCGACCCTATGAACACTGAAGCTTTCTTT. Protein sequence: CASSADPMNTEAFF.

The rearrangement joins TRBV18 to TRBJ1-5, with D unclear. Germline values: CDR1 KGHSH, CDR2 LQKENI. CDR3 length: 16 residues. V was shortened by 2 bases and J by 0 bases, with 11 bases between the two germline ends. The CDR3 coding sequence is TGTGCCAGCTCACCAGAGGCAGGAATTAGCAATCAGCCCCAGCATTTT. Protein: CASSPEAGISNQPQHF.

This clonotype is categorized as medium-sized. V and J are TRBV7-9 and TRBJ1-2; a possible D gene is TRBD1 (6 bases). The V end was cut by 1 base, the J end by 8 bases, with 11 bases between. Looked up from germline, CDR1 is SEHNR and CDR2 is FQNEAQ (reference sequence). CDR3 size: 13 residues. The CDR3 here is CASSLEGGRGYTF. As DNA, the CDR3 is TGTGCCAGCAGCTTAGAGGGGGGACGAGGCTACACCTTC.

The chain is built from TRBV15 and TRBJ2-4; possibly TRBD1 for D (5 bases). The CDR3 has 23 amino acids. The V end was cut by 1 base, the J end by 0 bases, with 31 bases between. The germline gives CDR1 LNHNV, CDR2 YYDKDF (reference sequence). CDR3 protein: CATSRARPFSDSKTPLAKNIQYF. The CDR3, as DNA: TGTGCCACCAGCAGAGCCCGCCCTTTTTCAGACAGTAAGACTCCTCTAGCCAAAAACATTCAGTACTTC. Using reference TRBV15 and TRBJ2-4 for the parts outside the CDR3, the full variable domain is DAMVIQNPRYQVTQFGKPVTLSCSQTLNHNVMYWYQQKSSQAPKLLFHYYDKDFNNEADTPDNFQSRRPNTSFCFLDIRSPGLGDTAMYLCATSRARPFSDSKTPLAKNIQYFGAGTRLSVL.

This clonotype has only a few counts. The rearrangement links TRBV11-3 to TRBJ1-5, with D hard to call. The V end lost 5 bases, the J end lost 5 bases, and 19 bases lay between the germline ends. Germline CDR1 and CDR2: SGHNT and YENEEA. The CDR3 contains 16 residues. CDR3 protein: CASSRGKDFYDQPQHF. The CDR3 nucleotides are TGTGCCAGCAGCCGGGGAAAGGATTTCTATGATCAGCCCCAGCATTTT.

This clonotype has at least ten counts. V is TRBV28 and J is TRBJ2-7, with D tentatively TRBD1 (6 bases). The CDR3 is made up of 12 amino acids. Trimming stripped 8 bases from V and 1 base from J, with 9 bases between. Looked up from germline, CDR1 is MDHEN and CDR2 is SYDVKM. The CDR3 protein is CASLGASYEQYF. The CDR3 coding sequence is TGTGCCAGCCTGGGGGCTTCCTACGAGCAGTACTTC.

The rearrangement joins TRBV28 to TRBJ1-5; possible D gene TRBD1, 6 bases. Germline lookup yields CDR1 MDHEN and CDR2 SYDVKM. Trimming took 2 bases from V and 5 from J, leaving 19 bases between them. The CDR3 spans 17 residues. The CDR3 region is CASSLGDMGARDQPQHF. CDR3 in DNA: TGTGCCAGCAGTTTAGGGGACATGGGGGCGCGCGATCAGCCCCAGCATTTT.

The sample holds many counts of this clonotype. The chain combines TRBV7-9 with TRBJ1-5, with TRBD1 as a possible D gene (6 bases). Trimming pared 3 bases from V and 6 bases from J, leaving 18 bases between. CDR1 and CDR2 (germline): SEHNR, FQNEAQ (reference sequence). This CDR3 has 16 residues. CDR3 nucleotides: TGTGCCAGCAGCTTTTCCGGTGGGGGGCTGAGTCAGCCCCAGCATTTT. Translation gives CASSFSGGGLSQPQHF.

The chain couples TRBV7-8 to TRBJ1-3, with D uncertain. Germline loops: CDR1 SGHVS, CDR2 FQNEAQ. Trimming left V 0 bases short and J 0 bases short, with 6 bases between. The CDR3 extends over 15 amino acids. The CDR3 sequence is CASSLALSSGNTIYF. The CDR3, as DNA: TGTGCCAGCAGCTTAGCGTTGAGCTCTGGAAACACCATATATTTT. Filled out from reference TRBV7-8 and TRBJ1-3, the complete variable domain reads GAGVSQSPRYKVAKRGQDVALRCDPISGHVSLFWYQQALGQGPEFLTYFQNEAQLDKSGLPSDRFFAERPEGSVSTLKIQRTQQEDSAVYLCASSLALSSGNTIYFGEGSWLTVV.